The clone carrying this T cell receptor beta chain was recorded only once. Its antigen is still unknown. The data stem from a study of OX40 agonist ivuxolimab in advanced cancers. Points from the study as a whole: Expanded peripheral T cells had an undetermined antigen specificity.

No patient had autoimmune disease or received systemic immunosuppression. Generated by immunoSEQ multiplex PCR, the TCRdb table keeps only in-frame clones and is missing some. The data hold about 59,000 clones, with around 93% observed a single time. The TCR originated in an adult with an advanced solid tumor such as melanoma, head and neck, liver or kidney cancer. The sample was CD4+ or CD8+ T cells sorted from blood, taken in a trial of the OX40 agonist ivuxolimab.

The CDR3 spells CASSLWADTEAFF. In DNA, the CDR3 is TGTGCCAGCAGCTTATGGGCGGACACTGAAGCTTTCTTT. The chain has TRBV7-2 and TRBJ1-1; D is unresolved. Germline V gives CDR1 SGHTA, CDR2 FQGNSA. Trimming removed 2 bases at V and 3 bases at J, with 7 bases between. CDR3 size: 13 residues.